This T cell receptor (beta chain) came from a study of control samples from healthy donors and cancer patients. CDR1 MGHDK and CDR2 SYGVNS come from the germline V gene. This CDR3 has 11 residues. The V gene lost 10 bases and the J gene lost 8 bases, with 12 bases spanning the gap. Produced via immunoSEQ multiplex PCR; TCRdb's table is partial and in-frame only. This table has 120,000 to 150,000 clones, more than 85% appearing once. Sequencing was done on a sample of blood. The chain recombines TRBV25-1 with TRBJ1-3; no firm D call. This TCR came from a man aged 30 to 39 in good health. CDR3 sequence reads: CAIDTGDTIYF. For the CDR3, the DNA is TGTGCCATCGACACCGGGGACACCATATATTTT. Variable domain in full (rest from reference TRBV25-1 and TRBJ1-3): EADIYQTPRYLVIGTGKKITLECSQTMGHDKMYWYQQDPGMELHLIHYSYGVNSTEKGDLSSESTVSRIRTEHFPLTLESARPSHTSQYLCAIDTGDTIYFGEGSWLTVV.